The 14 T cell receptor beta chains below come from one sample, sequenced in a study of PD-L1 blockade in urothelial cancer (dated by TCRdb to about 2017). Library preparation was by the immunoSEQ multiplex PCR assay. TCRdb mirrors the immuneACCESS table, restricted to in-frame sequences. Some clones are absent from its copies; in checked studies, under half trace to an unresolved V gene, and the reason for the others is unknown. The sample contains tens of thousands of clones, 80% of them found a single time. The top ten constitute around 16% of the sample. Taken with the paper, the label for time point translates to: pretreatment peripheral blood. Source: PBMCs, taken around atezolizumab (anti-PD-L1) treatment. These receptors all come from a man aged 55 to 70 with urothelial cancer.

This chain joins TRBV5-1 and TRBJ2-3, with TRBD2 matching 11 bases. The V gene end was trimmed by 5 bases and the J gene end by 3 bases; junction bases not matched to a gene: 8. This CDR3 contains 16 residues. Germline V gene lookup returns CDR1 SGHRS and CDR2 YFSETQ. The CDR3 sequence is CASRSGTSGRTDTQYF. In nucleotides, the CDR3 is TGCGCCAGCAGGAGCGGAACTAGCGGGAGAACAGATACGCAGTATTTT.

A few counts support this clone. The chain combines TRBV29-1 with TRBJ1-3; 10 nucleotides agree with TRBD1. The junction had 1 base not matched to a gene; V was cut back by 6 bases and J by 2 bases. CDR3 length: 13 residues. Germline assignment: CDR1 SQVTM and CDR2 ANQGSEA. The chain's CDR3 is CSVGTGAGNTIYF. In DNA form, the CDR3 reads TGCAGCGTGGGGACAGGGGCTGGAAACACCATATATTTT.

CDR3 coding DNA: TGTGCCAGCAGCTCCTCGGACAGGGGATTGGGGAACACTGAAGCTTTCTTT. This sequence encodes CASSSSDRGLGNTEAFF. J is TRBJ1-1 and V is TRBV11-2; 9 nucleotides align to TRBD1. CDR1 is SGHAT, CDR2 FQNNGV, per germline. This CDR3 comprises 17 residues. V shed 4 bases and J 1 base; nucleotides not matched to a gene: 10. Supplemented by reference TRBV11-2 and TRBJ1-1, the full variable domain reads EAGVAQSPRYKIIEKRQSVAFWCNPISGHATLYWYQQILGQGPKLLIQFQNNGVVDDSQLPKDRFSAERLKGVDSTLKIQPAKLEDSAVYLCASSSSDRGLGNTEAFFGQGTRLTVV.

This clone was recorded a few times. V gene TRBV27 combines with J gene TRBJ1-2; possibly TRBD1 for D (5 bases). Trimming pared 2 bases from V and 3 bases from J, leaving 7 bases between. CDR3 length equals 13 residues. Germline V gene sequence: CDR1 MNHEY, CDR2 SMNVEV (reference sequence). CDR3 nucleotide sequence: TGTGCCAGCAGTTTAGGCAGGGACTATGGCTACACCTTC. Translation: CASSLGRDYGYTF.

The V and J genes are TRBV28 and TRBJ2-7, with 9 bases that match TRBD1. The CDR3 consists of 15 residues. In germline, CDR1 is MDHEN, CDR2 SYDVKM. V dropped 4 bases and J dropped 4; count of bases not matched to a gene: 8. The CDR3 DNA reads TGTGCCAGCAGTTCATCACAGGGGGCGAGGTACGAGCAGTACTTC. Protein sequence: CASSSSQGARYEQYF. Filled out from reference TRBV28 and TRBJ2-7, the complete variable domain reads DVKVTQSSRYLVKRTGEKVFLECVQDMDHENMFWYRQDPGLGLRLIYFSYDVKMKEKGDIPEGYSVSREKKERFSLILESASTNQTSMYLCASSSSQGARYEQYFGPGTRLTVT.

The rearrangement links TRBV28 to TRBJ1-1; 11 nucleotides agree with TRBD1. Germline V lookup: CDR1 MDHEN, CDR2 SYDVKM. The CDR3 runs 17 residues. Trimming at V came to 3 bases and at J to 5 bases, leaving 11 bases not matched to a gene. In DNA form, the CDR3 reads TGTGCCAGCAGTTTCCTCGGGACAGGGGGAATATTTACTGAAGCTTTCTTT. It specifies CASSFLGTGGIFTEAFF.

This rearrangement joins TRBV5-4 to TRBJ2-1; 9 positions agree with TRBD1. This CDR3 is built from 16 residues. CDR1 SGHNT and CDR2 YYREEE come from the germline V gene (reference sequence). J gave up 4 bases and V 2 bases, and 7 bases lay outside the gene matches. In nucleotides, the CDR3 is TGTGCCAGCAGCTTATCGACAGGGGGTCCTTACAATGAGCAGTTCTTC. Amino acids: CASSLSTGGPYNEQFF.

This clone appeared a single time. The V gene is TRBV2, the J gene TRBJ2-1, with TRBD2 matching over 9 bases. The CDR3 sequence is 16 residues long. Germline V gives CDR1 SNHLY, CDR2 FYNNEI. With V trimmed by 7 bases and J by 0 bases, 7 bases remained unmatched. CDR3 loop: CASIRGGVSSYNEQFF. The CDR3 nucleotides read TGTGCCAGCATCCGCGGGGGGGTGAGCTCCTACAATGAGCAGTTCTTC. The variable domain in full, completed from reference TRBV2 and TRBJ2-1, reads EPEVTQTPSHQVTQMGQEVILRCVPISNHLYFYWYRQILGQKVEFLVSFYNNEISEKSEIFDDQFSVERPDGSNFTLKIRSTKLEDSAMYFCASIRGGVSSYNEQFFGPGTRLTVL.

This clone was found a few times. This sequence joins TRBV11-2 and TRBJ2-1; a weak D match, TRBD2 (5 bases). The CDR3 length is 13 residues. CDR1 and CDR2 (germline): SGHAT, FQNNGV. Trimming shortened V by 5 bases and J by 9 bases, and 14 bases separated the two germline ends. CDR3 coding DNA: TGTGCCAGCAGCCCCGGACTGGCCAGTGAGCAGTTCTTC. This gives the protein CASSPGLASEQFF.

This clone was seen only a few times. The CDR3 sequence is CASRETGVRSGNTIYF. The CDR3, as DNA: TGTGCCAGCAGGGAAACAGGGGTCCGCTCTGGAAACACCATATATTTT. The chain uses TRBV6-1 and TRBJ1-3, with 7 bases fitting TRBD1. The CDR3 extends over 16 amino acids. Germline CDR1 MNHNS, CDR2 SASEGT. With V trimmed by 6 bases and J by 0 bases, 8 bases remained unmatched.

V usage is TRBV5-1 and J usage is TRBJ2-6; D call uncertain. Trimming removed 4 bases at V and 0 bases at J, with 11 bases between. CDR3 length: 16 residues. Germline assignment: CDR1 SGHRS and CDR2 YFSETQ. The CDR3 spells CASSLDAYSGANVLTF. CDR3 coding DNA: TGCGCCAGCAGCCTAGACGCCTACTCTGGGGCCAACGTCCTGACTTTC.

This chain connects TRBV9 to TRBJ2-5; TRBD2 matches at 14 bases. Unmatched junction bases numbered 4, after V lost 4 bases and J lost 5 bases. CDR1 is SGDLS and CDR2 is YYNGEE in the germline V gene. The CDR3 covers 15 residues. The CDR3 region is CASSTGLAGVETQYF. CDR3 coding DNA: TGTGCCAGCAGCACGGGACTAGCGGGAGTTGAGACCCAGTACTTC.

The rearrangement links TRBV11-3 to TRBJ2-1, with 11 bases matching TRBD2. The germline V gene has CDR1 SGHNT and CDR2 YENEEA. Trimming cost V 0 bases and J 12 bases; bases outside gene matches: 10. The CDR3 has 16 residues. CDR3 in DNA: TGTGCCAGCAGCTTAGATTCAGATAGCGGGAGGGCCAGGCAGTTCTTC. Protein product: CASSLDSDSGRARQFF.

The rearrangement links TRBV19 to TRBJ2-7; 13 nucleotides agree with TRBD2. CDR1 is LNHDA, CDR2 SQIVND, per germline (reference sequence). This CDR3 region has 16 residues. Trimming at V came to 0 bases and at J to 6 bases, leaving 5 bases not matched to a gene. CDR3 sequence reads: CASSIDRLAGGSEQYF. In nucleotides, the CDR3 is TGTGCCAGTAGTATAGACCGACTAGCGGGAGGTTCCGAGCAGTACTTC.